This T cell receptor (beta chain) is drawn from a study of blood T cell repertoires in COVID-19. Germline V lookup: CDR1 SGHRS, CDR2 YFSETQ. CDR3 length: 14 residues. V was shortened by 1 base and J by 6 bases, with 12 bases between the two germline ends. Per the authors' pipeline: Reference gene primer amplification gave nucleated cell count estimates. Measured with immunoSEQ multiplex PCR; TCRdb has only the in-frame clones, and not every one. V and J calls and clone size are those listed in that table; D and trimming were worked out from the DNA. The sample has 140,000 to 150,000 clones; roughly 80% are singletons.

The sequence derives from a man aged 65 to 85 who had recovered from COVID-19. The sequenced sample was peripheral blood. The chain combines TRBV5-1 with TRBJ2-3; D is unclear. The CDR3 spells CASSLLLFSDTQYF. For the CDR3, the DNA is TGCGCCAGCAGCTTGTTGTTATTCTCGGATACGCAGTATTTT. The variable domain in full, completed from reference TRBV5-1 and TRBJ2-3, reads KAGVTQTPRYLIKTRGQQVTLSCSPISGHRSVSWYQQTPGQGLQFLFEYFSETQRNKGNFPGRFSGRQFSNSRSEMNVSTLELGDSALYLCASSLLLFSDTQYFGPGTRLTVL.